The clone carrying this TCR beta chain was seen only a few times. Its matching antigen is unknown. The use of a sample-barcoded 5' primer and a J-beta primer mix characterized a second PCR of 7 to 11 cycles. From the 5' RACE reads, TCRdb called clonotypes with MiXCR, one entry per CDR3 protein. The data contain more than 900,000 distinct CDR3 sequences, approximately 25% of them singletons. This entry is derived from a study of blood T cells in healthy people across ages. The study, taken as a whole, reports: Versus aged donors, long-lived donors had higher diversity and more naive CD4+ cells.

V lost 5 bases to trimming and J lost 7 bases, with 15 bases between them. The CDR3 has 15 amino acids. Germline loops: CDR1 SGHTA, CDR2 FQGNSA. This same sample was also taken into another study, of T cells of mothers and their children.

Source material: blood. J is TRBJ1-6 and V is TRBV7-2; possible D gene TRBD1, 5 bases. The clonotype was recovered from a girl aged 2 to 9 in good health. The chain's CDR3 is CASSLGWTRNSPLHF. In DNA, the CDR3 is TGTGCCAGCAGCCTCGGCTGGACAAGGAATTCACCCCTCCACTTT. The full variable domain, its missing parts supplied by reference TRBV7-2 and TRBJ1-6, is GAGVSQSPSNKVTEKGKDVELRCDPISGHTALYWYRQSLGQGLEFLIYFQGNSAPDKSGLPSDRFSAERTGGSVSTLTIQRTQQEDSAVYLCASSLGWTRNSPLHFGNGTRLTVT.